Sequencing of this T cell receptor (beta chain) was carried out in a study of blood T cells in healthy people across ages. In germline, CDR1 is SNHLY, CDR2 FYNNEI. This CDR3 spans 15 amino acids. Deletions cut 7 bases from V and 6 bases from J, with 19 bases between. A J-beta primer mix and a sample-barcoded 5' primer were used in a second PCR of roughly 6 to 12 cycles. TCRdb itself ran the 5' RACE reads through MiXCR, one entry per CDR3 protein. The table shows 800,000 or so distinct CDR3 sequences, with approximately 25% occurring only once. On this clonotype itself: This CDR3 fails to terminate in the conserved phenylalanine or tryptophan, so it likely reflects a read error.

This sample was also put to use in a study of T cells of mothers and their children.

This clonotype was sampled from a boy between 10 and 17 years old in good health. V usage is TRBV2 and J usage is TRBJ1-5, with D tentatively TRBD1 (5 bases). Sequencing was done on a sample of blood. CDR3 DNA sequence: TGTGCCAGCACTCGAGGGGCAAACATTGGTCAGCCCCAGCATCTT. Protein sequence: CASTRGANIGQPQHL.